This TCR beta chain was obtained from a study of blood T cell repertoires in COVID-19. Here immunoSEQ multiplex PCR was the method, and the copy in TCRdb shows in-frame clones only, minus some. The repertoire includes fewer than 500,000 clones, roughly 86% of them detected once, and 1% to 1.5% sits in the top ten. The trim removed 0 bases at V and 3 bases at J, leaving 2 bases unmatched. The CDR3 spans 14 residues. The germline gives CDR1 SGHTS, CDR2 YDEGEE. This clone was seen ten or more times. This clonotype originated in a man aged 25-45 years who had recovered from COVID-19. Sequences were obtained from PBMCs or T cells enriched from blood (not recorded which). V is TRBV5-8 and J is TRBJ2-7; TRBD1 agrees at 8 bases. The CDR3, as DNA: TGTGCCAGCAGCTTGGGACAGGGGCTCTACGAGCAGTACTTC. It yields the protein CASSLGQGLYEQYF.